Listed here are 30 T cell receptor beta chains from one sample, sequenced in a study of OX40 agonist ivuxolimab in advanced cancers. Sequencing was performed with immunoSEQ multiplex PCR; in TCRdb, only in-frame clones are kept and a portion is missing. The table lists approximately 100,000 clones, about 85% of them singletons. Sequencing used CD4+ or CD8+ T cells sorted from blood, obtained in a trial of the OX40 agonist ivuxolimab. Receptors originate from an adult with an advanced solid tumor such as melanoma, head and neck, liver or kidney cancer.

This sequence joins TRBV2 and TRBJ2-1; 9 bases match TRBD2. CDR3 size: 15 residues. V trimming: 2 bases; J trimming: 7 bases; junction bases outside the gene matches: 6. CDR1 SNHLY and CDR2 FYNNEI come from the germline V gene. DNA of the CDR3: TGTGCCAGCAGTGAATTAGCGGGAGCAAGAAATGAGCAGTTCTTC. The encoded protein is CASSELAGARNEQFF.

The DNA for the CDR3 is TGTGCCAGCAGCCAAGATGGGGCGGAGCACCAAGAGACCCAGTACTTC. Translating gives CASSQDGAEHQETQYF. This rearrangement joins TRBV4-2 to TRBJ2-5, with D possibly being TRBD1 (5 bases). The CDR3 length is 16 residues. CDR1 is LGHNA and CDR2 is YNFKEQ in the germline V gene. V gave up 0 bases and J gave up 0 bases, with 11 bases separating them.

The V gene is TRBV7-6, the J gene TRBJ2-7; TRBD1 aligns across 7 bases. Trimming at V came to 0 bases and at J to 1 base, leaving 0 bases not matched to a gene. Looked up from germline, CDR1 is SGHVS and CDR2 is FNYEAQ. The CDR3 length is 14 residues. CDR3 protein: CASSLAGQSYEQYF. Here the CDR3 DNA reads TGTGCCAGCAGCTTAGCGGGACAGTCCTACGAGCAGTACTTC. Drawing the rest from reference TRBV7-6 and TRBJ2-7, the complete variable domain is GAGVSQSPRYKVTKRGQDVALRCDPISGHVSLYWYRQALGQGPEFLTYFNYEAQQDKSGLPNDRFSAERPEGSISTLTIQRTEQRDSAMYRCASSLAGQSYEQYFGPGTRLTVT.

The CDR3 bases are TGTGCCAGCTCACCAGGACAGGGCTACAATCAGCCCCAGCATTTT. This gives the protein CASSPGQGYNQPQHF. The chain is built from TRBV18 and TRBJ1-5; 8 bases agree with TRBD1. The CDR3 runs to 15 residues. The V gene end was trimmed by 2 bases and the J gene end by 3 bases; junction bases not matched to a gene: 3. The germline V gene encodes CDR1 KGHSH and CDR2 LQKENI.

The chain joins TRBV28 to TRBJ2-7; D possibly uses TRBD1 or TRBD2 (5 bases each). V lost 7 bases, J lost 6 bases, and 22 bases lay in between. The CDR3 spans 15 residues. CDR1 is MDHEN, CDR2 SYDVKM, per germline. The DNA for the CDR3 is TGTGCCAGCACTCACTTGGGGCAAGCTAGCATCGAGCAGTACTTC. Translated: CASTHLGQASIEQYF. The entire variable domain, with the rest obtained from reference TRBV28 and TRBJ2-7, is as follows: DVKVTQSSRYLVKRTGEKVFLECVQDMDHENMFWYRQDPGLGLRLIYFSYDVKMKEKGDIPEGYSVSREKKERFSLILESASTNQTSMYLCASTHLGQASIEQYFGPGTRLTVT.

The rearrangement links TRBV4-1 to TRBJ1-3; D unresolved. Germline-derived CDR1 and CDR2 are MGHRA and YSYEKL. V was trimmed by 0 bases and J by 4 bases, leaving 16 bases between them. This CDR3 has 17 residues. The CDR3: CASSQDTRWTSGNTIYF. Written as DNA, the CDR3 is TGCGCCAGCAGCCAAGATACAAGGTGGACTTCAGGAAACACCATATATTTT.

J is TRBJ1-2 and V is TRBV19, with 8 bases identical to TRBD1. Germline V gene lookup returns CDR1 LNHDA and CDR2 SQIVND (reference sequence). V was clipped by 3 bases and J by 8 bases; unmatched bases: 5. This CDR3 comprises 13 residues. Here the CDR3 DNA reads TGTGCCAGTAGTATCCGACAGGGGAGAGGCTACACCTTC. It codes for CASSIRQGRGYTF.

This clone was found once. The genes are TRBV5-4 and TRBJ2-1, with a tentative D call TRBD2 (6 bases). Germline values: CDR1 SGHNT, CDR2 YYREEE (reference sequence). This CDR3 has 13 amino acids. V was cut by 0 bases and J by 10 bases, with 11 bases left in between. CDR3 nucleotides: TGTGCCAGCAGCTTGGCGGGCCGGGAGGAGCAGTTCTTC. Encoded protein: CASSLAGREEQFF.

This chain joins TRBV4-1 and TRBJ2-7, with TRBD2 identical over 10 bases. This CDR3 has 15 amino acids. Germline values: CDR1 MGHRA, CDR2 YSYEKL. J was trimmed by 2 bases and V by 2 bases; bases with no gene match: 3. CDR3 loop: CASSQLLAGAYEQYF. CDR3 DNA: TGCGCCAGCAGCCAACTTCTAGCGGGAGCCTACGAGCAGTACTTC.

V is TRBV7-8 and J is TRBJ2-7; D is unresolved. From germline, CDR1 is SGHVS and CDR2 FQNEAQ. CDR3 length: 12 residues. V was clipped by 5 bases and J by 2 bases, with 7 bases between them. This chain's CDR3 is CASSPGTYEQYF. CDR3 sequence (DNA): TGTGCCAGCAGCCCTGGCACCTACGAGCAGTACTTC.

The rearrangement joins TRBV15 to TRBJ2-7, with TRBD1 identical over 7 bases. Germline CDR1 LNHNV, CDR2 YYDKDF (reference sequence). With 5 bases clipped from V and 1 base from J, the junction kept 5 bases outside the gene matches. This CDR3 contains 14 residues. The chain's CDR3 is CATSPRQGSYEQYF. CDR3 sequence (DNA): TGTGCCACCAGCCCAAGACAGGGATCCTACGAGCAGTACTTC.

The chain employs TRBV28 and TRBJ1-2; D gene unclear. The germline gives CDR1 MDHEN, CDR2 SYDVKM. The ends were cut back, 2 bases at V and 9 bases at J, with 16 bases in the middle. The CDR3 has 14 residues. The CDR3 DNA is TGTGCCAGCAGTTTAGGACCTCTGGTTTATAGCTACACCTTC. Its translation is CASSLGPLVYSYTF.

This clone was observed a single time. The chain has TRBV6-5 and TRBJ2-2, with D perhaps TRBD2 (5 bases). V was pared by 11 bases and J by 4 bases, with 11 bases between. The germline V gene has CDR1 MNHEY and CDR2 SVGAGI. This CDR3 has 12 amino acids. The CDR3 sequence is CAAGLPTGELFF. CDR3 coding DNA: TGTGCCGCGGGTCTACCCACCGGGGAGCTGTTTTTT.

CDR3 sequence reads: CASSVSLRENIQYF. CDR3 coding DNA: TGTGCCAGTAGTGTATCCCTGCGAGAAAACATTCAGTACTTC. V usage is TRBV19 and J usage is TRBJ2-4; unclear D gene. CDR3 length equals 14 residues. Germline values: CDR1 LNHDA, CDR2 SQIVND (reference sequence). Trimming stripped 5 bases from V and 5 bases from J, with 13 bases between.

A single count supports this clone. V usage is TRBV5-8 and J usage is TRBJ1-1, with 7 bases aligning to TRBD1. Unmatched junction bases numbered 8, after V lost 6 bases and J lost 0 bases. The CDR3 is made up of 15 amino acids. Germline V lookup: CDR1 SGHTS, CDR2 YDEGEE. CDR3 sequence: CASTPGQAMNTEAFF. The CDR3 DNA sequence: TGTGCCAGCACCCCCGGACAGGCCATGAACACTGAAGCTTTCTTT.

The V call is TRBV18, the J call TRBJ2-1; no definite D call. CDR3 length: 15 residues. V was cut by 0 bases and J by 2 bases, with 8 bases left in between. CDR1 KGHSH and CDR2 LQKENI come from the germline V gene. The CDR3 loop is CASSPPSLTYNEQFF. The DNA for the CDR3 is TGTGCCAGCTCACCACCGAGTCTCACCTACAATGAGCAGTTCTTC.

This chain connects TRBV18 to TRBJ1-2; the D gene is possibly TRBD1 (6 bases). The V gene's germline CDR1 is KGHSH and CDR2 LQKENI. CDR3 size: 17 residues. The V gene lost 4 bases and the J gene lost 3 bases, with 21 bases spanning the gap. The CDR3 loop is CASSRRTVPVQDYGYTF. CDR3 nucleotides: TGTGCCAGCTCACGCAGGACAGTTCCGGTGCAGGACTATGGCTACACCTTC.

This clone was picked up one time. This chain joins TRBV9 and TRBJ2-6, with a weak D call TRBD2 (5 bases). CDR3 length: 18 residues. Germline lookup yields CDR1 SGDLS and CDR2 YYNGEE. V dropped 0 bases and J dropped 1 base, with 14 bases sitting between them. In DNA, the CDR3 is TGTGCCAGCAGCGTAGGACTGTTCGCGGGTTCTGGGGCCAACGTCCTGACTTTC. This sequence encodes CASSVGLFAGSGANVLTF.

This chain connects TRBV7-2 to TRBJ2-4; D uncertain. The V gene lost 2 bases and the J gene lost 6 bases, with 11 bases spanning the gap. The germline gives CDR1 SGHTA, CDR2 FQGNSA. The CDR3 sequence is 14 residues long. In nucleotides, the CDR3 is TGTGCCAGCAGCTTACTCCTCAGTGGAAACATTCAGTACTTC. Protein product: CASSLLLSGNIQYF.

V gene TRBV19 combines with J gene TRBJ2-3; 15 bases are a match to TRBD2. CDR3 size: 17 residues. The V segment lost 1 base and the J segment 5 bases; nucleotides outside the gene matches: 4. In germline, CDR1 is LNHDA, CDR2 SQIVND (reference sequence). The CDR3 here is CASSIGTSGRALDTQYF. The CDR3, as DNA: TGTGCCAGTAGTATAGGGACTAGCGGGAGGGCCTTAGATACGCAGTATTTT.

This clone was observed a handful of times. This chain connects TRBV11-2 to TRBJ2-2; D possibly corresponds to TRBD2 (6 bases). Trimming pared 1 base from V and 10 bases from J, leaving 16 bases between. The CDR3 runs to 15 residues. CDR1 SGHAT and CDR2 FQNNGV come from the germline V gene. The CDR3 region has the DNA TGTGCCAGCAGCTTAGGGCGGTACTCGGGAGCGGAGCTGTTTTTT. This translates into CASSLGRYSGAELFF.

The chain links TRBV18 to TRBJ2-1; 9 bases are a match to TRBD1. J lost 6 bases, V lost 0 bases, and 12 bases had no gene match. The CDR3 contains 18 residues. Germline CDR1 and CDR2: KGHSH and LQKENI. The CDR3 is CASSPPSIGGQGSNEQFF. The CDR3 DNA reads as TGTGCCAGCTCACCACCGTCCATCGGGGGACAGGGAAGCAATGAGCAGTTCTTC.

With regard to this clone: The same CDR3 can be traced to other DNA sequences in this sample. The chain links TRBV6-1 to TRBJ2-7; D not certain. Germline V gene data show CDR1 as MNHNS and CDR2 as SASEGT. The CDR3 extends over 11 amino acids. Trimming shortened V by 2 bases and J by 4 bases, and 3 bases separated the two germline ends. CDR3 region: CASSEFYEQYF. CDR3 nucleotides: TGTGCCAGCAGTGAATTTTACGAGCAGTACTTC.

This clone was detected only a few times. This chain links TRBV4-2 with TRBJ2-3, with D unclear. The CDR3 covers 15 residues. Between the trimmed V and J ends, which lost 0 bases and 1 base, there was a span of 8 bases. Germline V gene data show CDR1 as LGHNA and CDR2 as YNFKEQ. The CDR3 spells CASSQERRGTDTQYF. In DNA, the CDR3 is TGTGCCAGCAGCCAAGAACGTAGAGGCACAGATACGCAGTATTTT.

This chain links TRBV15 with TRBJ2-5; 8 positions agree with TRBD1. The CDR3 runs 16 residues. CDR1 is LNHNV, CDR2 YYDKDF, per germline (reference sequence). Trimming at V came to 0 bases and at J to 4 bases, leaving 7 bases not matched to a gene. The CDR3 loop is CATSRDLLQGGETQYF. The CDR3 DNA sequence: TGTGCCACCAGCAGAGATTTATTACAGGGGGGAGAGACCCAGTACTTC.

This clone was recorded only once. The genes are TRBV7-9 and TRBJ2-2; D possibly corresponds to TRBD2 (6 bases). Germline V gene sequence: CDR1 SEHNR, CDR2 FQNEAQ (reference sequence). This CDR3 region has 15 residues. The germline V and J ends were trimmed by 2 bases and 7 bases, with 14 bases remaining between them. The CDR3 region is CASSLFGGVGGELFF. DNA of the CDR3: TGTGCCAGCAGCTTATTTGGCGGGGTTGGCGGGGAGCTGTTTTTT.

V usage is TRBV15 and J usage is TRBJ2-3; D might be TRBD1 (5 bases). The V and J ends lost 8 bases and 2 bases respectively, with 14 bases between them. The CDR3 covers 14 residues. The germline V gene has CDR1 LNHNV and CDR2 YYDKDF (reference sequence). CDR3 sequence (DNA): TGTGCCACCCGCAAAGGGGAAGACACAGATACGCAGTATTTT. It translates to CATRKGEDTDTQYF.

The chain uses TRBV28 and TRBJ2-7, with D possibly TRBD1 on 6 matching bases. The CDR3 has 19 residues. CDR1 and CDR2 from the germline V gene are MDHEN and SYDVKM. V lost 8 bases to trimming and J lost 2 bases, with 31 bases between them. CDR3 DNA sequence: TGTGCCAGCGGACTCCCCCGGGACAAACACTTTCGGAACGCCTACGAGCAGTACTTC. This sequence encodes CASGLPRDKHFRNAYEQYF.

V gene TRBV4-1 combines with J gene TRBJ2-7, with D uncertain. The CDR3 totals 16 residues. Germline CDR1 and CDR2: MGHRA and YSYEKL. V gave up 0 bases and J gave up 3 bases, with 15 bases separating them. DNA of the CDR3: TGCGCCAGCAGCCAAGACGTAGAGATAGGCCACTACGAGCAGTACTTC. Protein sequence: CASSQDVEIGHYEQYF.

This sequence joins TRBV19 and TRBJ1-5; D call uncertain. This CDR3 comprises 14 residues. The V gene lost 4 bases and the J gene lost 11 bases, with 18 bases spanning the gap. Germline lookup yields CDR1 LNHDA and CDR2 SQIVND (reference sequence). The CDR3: CASSTGPWSVAQHF. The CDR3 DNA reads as TGTGCCAGTAGTACCGGGCCCTGGAGCGTGGCCCAGCATTTT. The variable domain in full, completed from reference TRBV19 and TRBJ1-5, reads DGGITQSPKYLFRKEGQNVTLSCEQNLNHDAMYWYRQDPGQGLRLIYYSQIVNDFQKGDIAEGYSVSREKKESFPLTVTSAQKNPTAFYLCASSTGPWSVAQHFGDGTRLSIL.